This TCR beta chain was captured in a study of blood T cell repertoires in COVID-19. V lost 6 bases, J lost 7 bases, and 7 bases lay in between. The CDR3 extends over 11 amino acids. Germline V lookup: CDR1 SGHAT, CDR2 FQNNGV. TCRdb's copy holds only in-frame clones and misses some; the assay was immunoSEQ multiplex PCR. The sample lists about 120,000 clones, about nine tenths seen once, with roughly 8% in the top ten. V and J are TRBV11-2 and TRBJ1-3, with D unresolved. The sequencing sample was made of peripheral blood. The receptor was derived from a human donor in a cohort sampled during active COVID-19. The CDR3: CASSELNTIYF. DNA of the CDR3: TGTGCCAGCAGTGAGTTGAACACCATATATTTT.